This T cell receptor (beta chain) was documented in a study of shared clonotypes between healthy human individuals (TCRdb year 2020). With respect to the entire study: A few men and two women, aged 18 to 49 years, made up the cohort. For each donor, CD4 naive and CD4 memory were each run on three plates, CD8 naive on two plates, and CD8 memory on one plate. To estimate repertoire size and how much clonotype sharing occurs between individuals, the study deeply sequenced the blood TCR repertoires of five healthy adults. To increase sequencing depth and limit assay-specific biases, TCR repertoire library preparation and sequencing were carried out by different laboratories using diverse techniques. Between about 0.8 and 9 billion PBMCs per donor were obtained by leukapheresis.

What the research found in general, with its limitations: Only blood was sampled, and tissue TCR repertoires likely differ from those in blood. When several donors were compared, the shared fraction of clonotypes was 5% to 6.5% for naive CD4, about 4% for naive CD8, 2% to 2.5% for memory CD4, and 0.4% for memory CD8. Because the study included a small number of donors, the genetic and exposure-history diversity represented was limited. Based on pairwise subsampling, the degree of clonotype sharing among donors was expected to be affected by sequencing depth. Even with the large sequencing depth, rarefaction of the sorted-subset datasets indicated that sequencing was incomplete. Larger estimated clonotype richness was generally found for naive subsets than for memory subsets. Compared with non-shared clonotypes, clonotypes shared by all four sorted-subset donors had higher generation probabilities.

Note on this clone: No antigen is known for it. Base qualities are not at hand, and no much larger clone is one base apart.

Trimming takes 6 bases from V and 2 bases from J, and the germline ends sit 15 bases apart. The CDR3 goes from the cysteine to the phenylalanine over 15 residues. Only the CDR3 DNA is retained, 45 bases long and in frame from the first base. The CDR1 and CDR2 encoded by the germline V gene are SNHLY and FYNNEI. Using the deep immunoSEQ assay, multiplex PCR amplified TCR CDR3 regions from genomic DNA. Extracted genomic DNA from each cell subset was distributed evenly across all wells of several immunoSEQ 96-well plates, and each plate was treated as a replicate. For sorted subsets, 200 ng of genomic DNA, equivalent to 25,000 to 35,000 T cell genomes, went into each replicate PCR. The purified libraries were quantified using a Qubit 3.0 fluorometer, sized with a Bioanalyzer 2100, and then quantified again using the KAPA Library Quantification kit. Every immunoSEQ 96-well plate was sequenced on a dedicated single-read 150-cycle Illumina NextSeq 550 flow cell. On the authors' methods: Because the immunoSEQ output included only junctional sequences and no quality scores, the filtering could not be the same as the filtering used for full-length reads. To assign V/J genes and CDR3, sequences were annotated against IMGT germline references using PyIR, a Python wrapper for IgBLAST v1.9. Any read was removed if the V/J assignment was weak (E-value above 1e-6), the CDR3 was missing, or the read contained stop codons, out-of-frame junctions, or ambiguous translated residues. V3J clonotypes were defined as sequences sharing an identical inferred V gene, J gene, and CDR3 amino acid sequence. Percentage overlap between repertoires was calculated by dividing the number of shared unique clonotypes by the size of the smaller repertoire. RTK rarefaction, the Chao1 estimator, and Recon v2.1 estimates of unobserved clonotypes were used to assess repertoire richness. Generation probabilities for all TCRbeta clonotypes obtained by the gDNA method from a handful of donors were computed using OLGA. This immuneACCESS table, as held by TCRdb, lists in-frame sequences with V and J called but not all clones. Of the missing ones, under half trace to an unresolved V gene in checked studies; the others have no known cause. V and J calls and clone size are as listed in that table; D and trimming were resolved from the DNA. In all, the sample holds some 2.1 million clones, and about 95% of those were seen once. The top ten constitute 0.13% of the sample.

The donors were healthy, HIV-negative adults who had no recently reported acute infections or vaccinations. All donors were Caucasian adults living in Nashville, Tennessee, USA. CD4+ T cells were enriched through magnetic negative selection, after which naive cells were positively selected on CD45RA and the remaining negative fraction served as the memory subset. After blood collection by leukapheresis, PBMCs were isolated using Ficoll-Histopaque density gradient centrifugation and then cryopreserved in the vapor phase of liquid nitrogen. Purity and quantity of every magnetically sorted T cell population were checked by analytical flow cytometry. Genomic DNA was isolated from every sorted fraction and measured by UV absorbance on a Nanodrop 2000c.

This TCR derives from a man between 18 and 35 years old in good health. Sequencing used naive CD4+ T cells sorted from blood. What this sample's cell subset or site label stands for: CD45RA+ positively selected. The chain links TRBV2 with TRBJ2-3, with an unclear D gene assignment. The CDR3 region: CASSPRSSPTDTQYF. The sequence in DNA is TGTGCCAGCAGCCCCAGGAGCAGTCCCACAGATACGCAGTATTTT.